The 8 T cell receptor beta chains below come from one sample, sequenced in a study of glioma-infiltrating T cells after dendritic cell vaccination. Repertoires were generated with immunoSEQ multiplex PCR, while TCRdb's copy carries only in-frame clones and drops some. The repertoire holds just under 85,000 clones, with 85% to 90% as singletons. Sequences were derived from blood, sampled before dendritic cell vaccination. The receptors come from a human donor with glioblastoma.

This clone appeared once. The rearrangement links TRBV27 to TRBJ2-2; the match to TRBD2 covers 10 bases. Germline values: CDR1 MNHEY, CDR2 SMNVEV (reference sequence). This CDR3 has 14 amino acids. The junction had 4 bases not matched to a gene; V was cut back by 6 bases and J by 6 bases. The CDR3 loop reads CASSKGLASGELFF. The CDR3 nucleotides read TGTGCCAGCAGCAAGGGACTAGCGTCCGGGGAGCTGTTTTTT.

The chain recombines TRBV27 with TRBJ1-5; the match to TRBD1 covers 9 bases. The CDR3 covers 15 residues. The V gene's germline CDR1 is MNHEY and CDR2 SMNVEV (reference sequence). J lost 5 bases, V lost 0 bases, and 2 bases had no gene match. The chain's CDR3 is CASSLSGTGHQPQHF. CDR3 coding DNA: TGTGCCAGCAGTTTATCGGGGACAGGGCATCAGCCCCAGCATTTT.

This chain connects TRBV5-8 to TRBJ2-7; possibly TRBD2 for D (6 bases). The germline V gene encodes CDR1 SGHTS and CDR2 YDEGEE. The V and J ends lost 4 bases and 2 bases respectively, with 13 bases between them. The CDR3 consists of 14 residues. The CDR3 DNA is TGTGCCAGCAGCGCGGGGTTCGGCACCTACGAGCAGTACTTC. This sequence encodes CASSAGFGTYEQYF.

The V call is TRBV7-6, the J call TRBJ2-3; D may be TRBD2 (6 bases). Germline loops: CDR1 SGHVS, CDR2 FNYEAQ. This CDR3 comprises 14 residues. V gave up 5 bases and J gave up 0 bases, with 9 bases separating them. This CDR3 is CASSGLTSTDTQYF. The CDR3 DNA follows: TGTGCCAGCAGCGGACTAACTAGCACAGATACGCAGTATTTT. Combining the CDR3 with reference TRBV7-6 and TRBJ2-3 gives the whole variable domain GAGVSQSPRYKVTKRGQDVALRCDPISGHVSLYWYRQALGQGPEFLTYFNYEAQQDKSGLPNDRFSAERPEGSISTLTIQRTEQRDSAMYRCASSGLTSTDTQYFGPGTRLTVL.

J is TRBJ2-3 and V is TRBV10-2; the D is unclear. The CDR3 runs to 16 residues. Trimming removed 3 bases from V and 0 bases from J, with 13 bases in between. Germline assignment: CDR1 WSHSY and CDR2 SAAADI. The CDR3 nucleotides are TGCGCCAGCAGTGACCCAAAGGAGACCAGCACAGATACGCAGTATTTT. It specifies CASSDPKETSTDTQYF.

The chain couples TRBV9 to TRBJ2-5; D gene uncertain. V was cut by 0 bases and J by 5 bases, with 11 bases left in between. From germline, CDR1 is SGDLS and CDR2 YYNGEE. The CDR3 runs 14 residues. CDR3 nucleotides: TGTGCCAGCAGCGTAGCAGGTTTGAAGGAGACCCAGTACTTC. Encoded protein: CASSVAGLKETQYF.

J is TRBJ2-6 and V is TRBV4-1; weak D call: TRBD2 (6 bases). The CDR3 is 16 amino acids. V dropped 4 bases and J dropped 2 bases, with 12 bases sitting between them. From germline, CDR1 is MGHRA and CDR2 YSYEKL. Here the CDR3 DNA reads TGCGCCAGCAGCCTCGAGGCGGGGACTGGGGCCAACGTCCTGACTTTC. Residues: CASSLEAGTGANVLTF.

The chain couples TRBV5-1 to TRBJ1-2; 8 positions agree with TRBD1. This CDR3 region has 15 residues. Germline V gene sequence: CDR1 SGHRS, CDR2 YFSETQ. V lost 5 bases, J lost 8 bases, and 14 bases stayed unmatched. As DNA, the CDR3 is TGCGCCAGCAGTTTCTCGACTGGACAGGGAGAGGGCTACACCTTC. The encoded protein is CASSFSTGQGEGYTF.